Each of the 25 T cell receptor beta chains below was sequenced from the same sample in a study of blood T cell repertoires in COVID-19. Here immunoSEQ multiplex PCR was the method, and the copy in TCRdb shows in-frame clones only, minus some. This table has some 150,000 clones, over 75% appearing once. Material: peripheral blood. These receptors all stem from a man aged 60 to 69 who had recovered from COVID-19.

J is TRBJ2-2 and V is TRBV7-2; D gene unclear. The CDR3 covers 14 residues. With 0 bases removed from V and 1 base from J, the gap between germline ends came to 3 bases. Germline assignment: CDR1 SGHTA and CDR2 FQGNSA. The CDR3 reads CASSLARNTGELFF. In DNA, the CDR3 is TGTGCCAGCAGCTTAGCCCGGAACACCGGGGAGCTGTTTTTT.

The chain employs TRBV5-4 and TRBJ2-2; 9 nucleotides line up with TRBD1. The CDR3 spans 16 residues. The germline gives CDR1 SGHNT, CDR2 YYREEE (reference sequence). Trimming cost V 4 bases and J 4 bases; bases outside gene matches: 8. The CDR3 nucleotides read TGTGCCAGCAGCCGTACAGGGGGCATTATCACCGGGGAGCTGTTTTTT. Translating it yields CASSRTGGIITGELFF.

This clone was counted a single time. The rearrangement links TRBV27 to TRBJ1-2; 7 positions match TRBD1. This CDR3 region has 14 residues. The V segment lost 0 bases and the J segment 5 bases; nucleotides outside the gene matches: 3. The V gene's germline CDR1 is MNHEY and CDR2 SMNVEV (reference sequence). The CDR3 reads CASSLSGTAYGYTF. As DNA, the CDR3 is TGTGCCAGCAGTTTATCCGGGACAGCTTATGGCTACACCTTC.

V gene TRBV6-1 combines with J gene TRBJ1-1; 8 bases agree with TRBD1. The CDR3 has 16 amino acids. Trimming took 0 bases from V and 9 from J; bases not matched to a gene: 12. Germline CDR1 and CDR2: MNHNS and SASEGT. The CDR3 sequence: CASSEALGLSGGKAFF. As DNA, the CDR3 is TGTGCCAGCAGTGAAGCGTTAGGTCTTTCAGGGGGCAAAGCTTTCTTT.

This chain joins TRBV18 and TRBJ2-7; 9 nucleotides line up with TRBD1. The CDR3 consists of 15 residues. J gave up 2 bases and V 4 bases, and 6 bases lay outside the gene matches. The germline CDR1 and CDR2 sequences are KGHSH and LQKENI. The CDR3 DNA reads TGTGCCAGCTCACTAGGGACAGGGCAACCCTACGAGCAGTACTTC. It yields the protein CASSLGTGQPYEQYF.

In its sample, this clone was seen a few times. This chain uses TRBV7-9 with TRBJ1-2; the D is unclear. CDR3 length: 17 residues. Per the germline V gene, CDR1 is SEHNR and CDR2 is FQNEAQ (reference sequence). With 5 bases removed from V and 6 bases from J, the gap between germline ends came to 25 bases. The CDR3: CASSTVGYRPGLDGYTF. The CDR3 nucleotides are TGTGCCAGCAGCACCGTAGGATATCGCCCCGGACTGGATGGCTACACCTTC. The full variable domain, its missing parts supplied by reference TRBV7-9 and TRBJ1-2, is DTGVSQNPRHKITKRGQNVTFRCDPISEHNRLYWYRQTLGQGPEFLTYFQNEAQLEKSRLLSDRFSAERPKGSFSTLEIQRTEQGDSAMYLCASSTVGYRPGLDGYTFGSGTRLTVV.

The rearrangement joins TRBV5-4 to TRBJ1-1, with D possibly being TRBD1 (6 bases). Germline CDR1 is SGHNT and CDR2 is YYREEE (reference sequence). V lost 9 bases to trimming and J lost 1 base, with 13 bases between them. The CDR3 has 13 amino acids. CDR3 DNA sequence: TGTGCCACGAAAAAGACAGGGAACACTGAAGCTTTCTTT. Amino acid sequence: CATKKTGNTEAFF.

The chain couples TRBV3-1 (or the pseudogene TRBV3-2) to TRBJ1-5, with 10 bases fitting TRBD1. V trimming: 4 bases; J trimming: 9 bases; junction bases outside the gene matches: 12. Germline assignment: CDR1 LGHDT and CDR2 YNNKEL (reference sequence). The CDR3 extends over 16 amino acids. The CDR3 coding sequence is TGTGCCAGCAGCCTTCATTCCGGGACAGGGGATGGGCCCCAGCATTTT. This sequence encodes CASSLHSGTGDGPQHF.

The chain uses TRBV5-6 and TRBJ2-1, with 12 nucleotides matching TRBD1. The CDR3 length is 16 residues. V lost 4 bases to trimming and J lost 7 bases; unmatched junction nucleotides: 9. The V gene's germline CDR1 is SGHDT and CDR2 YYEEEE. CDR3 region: CASSPIGTGGGNEQFF. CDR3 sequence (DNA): TGTGCCAGCAGCCCGATAGGGACAGGGGGCGGGAATGAGCAGTTCTTC.

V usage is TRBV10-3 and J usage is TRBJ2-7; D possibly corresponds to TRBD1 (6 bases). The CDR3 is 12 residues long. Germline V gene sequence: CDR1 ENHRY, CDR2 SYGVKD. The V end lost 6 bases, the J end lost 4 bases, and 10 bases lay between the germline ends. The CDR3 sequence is CAIRQGTYEQYF. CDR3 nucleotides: TGTGCCATCAGACAGGGAACTTACGAGCAGTACTTC.

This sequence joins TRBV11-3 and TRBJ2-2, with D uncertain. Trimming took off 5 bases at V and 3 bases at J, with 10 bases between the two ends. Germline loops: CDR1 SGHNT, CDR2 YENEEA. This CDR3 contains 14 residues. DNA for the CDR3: TGTGCCAGCAGCCTTAACTCGGACACCGGGGAGCTGTTTTTT. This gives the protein CASSLNSDTGELFF.

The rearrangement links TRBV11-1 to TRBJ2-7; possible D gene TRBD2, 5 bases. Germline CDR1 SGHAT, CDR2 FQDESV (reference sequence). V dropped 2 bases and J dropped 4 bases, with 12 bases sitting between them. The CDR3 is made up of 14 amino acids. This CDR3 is CASSLNHRGYEQYF. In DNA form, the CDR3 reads TGTGCCAGCAGCTTAAATCATCGGGGTTACGAGCAGTACTTC.

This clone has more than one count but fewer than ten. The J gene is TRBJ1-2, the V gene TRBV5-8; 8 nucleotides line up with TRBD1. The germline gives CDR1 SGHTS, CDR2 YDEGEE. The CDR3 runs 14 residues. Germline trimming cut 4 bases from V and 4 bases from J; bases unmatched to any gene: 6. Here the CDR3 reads CASSIGQGPYGYTF. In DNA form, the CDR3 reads TGTGCCAGCAGCATCGGACAGGGTCCCTATGGCTACACCTTC.

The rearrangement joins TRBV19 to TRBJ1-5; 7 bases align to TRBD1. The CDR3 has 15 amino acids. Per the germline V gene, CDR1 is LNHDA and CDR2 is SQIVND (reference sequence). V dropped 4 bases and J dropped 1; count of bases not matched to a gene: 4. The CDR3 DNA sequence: TGTGCCAGTAGTACCACACAGGGGAGCAATCAGCCCCAGCATTTT. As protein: CASSTTQGSNQPQHF.

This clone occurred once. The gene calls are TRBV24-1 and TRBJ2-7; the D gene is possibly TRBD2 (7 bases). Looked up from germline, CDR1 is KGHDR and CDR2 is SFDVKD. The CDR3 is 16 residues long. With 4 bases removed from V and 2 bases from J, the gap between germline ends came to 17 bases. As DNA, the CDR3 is TGTGCCACCAGTGACGCCCCGGAGGGGGGGGCCTACGAGCAGTACTTC. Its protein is CATSDAPEGGAYEQYF.

The CDR3 DNA sequence: TGTGCCAGCAGCAGATTCAGGGGGGAAAAACTGTTTTTT. Protein: CASSRFRGEKLFF. This sequence joins TRBV2 and TRBJ1-4, with 7 nucleotides matching TRBD1. The germline CDR1 and CDR2 sequences are SNHLY and FYNNEI. V lost 6 bases and J lost 8; bases outside the gene matches: 6. The CDR3 runs to 13 residues.

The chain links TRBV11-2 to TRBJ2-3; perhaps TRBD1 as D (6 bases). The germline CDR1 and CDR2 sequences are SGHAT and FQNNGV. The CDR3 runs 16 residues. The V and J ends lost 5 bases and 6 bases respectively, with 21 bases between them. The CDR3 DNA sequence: TGTGCCAGCAGCCCGATCTCAGGGGCCGGGTCGGATACGCAGTATTTT. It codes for CASSPISGAGSDTQYF.

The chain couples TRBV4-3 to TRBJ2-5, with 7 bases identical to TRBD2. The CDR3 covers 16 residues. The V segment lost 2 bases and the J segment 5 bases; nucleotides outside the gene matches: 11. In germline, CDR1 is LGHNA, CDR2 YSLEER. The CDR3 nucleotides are TGCGCCAGCAGCCAAAAACGGGGAGGGTTGGAGGAGACCCAGTACTTC. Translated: CASSQKRGGLEETQYF.

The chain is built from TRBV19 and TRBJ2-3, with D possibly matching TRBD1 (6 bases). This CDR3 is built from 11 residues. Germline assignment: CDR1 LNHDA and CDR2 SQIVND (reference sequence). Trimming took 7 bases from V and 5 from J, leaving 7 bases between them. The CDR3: CASTQGDTQYF. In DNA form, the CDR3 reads TGTGCCAGTACACAGGGAGATACGCAGTATTTT.

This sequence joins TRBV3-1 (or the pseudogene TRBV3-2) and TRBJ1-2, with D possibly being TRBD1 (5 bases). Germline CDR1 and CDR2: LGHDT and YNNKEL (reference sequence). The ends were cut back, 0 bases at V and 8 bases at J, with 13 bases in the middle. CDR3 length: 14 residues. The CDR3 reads CASSQDEAGRGYTF. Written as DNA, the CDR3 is TGTGCCAGCAGCCAAGATGAAGCAGGGCGCGGCTACACCTTC.

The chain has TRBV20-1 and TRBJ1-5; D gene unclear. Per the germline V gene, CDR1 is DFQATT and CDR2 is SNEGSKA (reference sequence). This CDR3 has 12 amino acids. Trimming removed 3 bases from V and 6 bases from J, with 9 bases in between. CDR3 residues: CSASRGSQPQHF. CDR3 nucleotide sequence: TGCAGTGCTAGTCGTGGGAGTCAGCCCCAGCATTTT.

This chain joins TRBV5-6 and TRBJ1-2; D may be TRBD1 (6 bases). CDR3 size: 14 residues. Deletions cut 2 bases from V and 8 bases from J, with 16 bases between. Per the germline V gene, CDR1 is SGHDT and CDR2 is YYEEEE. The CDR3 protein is CASSFISAGVGYTF. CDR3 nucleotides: TGTGCCAGCAGCTTTATATCGGCAGGGGTAGGCTACACCTTC.

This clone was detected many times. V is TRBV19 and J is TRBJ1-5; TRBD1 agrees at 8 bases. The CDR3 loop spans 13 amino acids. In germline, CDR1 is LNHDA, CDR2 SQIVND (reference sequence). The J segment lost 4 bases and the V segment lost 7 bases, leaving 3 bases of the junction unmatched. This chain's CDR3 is CASMGDRNQPQHF. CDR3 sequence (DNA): TGTGCCAGTATGGGGGACAGGAATCAGCCCCAGCATTTT.

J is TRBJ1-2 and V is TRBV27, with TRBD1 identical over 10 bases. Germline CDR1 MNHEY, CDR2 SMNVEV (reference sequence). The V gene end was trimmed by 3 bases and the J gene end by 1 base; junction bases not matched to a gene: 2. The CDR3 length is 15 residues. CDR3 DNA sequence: TGTGCCAGCAGTTTTGGGACAGGGGTTAACTATGGCTACACCTTC. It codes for CASSFGTGVNYGYTF.

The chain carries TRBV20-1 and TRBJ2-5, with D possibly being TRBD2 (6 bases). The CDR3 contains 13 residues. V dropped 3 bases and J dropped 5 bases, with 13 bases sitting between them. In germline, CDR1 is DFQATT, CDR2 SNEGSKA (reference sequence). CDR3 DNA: TGCAGTGCTAGTCGGGACTCGGTGGAGACCCAGTACTTC. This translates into CSASRDSVETQYF.